A selection of T cell receptor beta chains follows, all from one sample in a study of cytomegalovirus exposure and HLA in healthy donors. The protocol was immunoSEQ multiplex PCR, while the TCRdb copy is restricted to in-frame clones and leaves out a portion. The sample contains 90,000 to 150,000 clones, around 80% of which appear only once. Sequenced input: PBMCs. These receptor sequences come from a female donor in good health and CMV-seronegative. The CDR3 runs from the conserved cysteine through the conserved F or W. The order of the fields is V gene, J gene, D gene, clone size, CDR3 DNA, CDR3 protein. D genes are given only for firm matches. Size is omitted from some rows. Given values are once, few, many or a class for expanded clones.

TRBV19	TRBJ2-7	TRBD1	NA	TGTGCCAGTAGTATTCCGCGACAGGGGACCGGAGAGCAGTACTTC	CASSIPRQGTGEQYF
TRBV5-6	TRBJ2-7	TRBD1	NA	TGTGCCAGCAGCCATAGGGACAGGGGGGTCTACGAGCAGTACTTC	CASSHRDRGVYEQYF
TRBV4-1	TRBJ1-1	NA	NA	TGCGCCAGCAGCCAAGATCCCGGGGAGGGAAGGGGAGACACTGAAGCTTTCTTT	CASSQDPGEGRGDTEAFF
TRBV19	TRBJ1-3	NA	NA	TGTGCCAGTACCTCCAACGGGGTCTCTGGAAACACCATATATTTT	CASTSNGVSGNTIYF
TRBV4-1	TRBJ1-1	TRBD1	NA	TGCGCCAGCAGCGTCGACAGGGGGGACACTGAAGCTTTCTTT	CASSVDRGDTEAFF
TRBV7-6	TRBJ2-3	NA	NA	TGTGCCAGCAGCTTAGCTAATACAGATACGCAGTATTTT	CASSLANTDTQYF
TRBV2	TRBJ2-3	TRBD2	NA	TGTGCCAGCAGTGCCACCCCCGGGGTAGCGGGGGCCACAGATACGCAGTATTTT	CASSATPGVAGATDTQYF
TRBV5-8	TRBJ1-2	TRBD1	NA	TGTGCCAGCAGCTTCCCCGGGACAGAACGAAACTATGGCTACACCTTC	CASSFPGTERNYGYTF
TRBV27	TRBJ2-1	TRBD1	few	TGTGCCAGCAGTTCGCCGGGACAGGGAACTAGCTCCTACAATGAGCAGTTCTTC	CASSSPGQGTSSYNEQFF
TRBV6-5	TRBJ1-4	NA	few	TGTGCCAGCAGTTATGCAGGGGCGCGTAATGAAAAACTGTTTTTT	CASSYAGARNEKLFF
TRBV6-1	TRBJ1-1	NA	once	TGTGCCAGCAGCCCCAATCTCGGGAGGGGCCTTGAAGCTTTCTTT	CASSPNLGRGLEAFF
TRBV2	TRBJ1-5	NA	NA	TGTGCCAGCACTACAGGAGGCAATCAGCCCCAGCATTTT	CASTTGGNQPQHF
TRBV11-2	TRBJ2-5	NA	NA	TGTGCCAGCAGCTTAATGAGGGACCAAGAGACCCAGTACTTC	CASSLMRDQETQYF
TRBV5-5	TRBJ2-5	TRBD2	NA	TGTGCCAGCAGCCAGGGACTAGCGGGGGCGGAGACCCAGTACTTC	CASSQGLAGAETQYF
TRBV10-1	TRBJ1-1	NA	NA	TGCGCCAGAGGGGTTCGCGGTGAAGCTTTCTTT	CARGVRGEAFF
TRBV29-1	TRBJ2-7	NA	NA	TGCAGCGTGCGCACGATATACTCCTACGAGCAGTACTTC	CSVRTIYSYEQYF
TRBV18	TRBJ1-4	TRBD1	few	TGTGCCACTGGACAGGGGGAGGAAAAACTGTTTTTT	CATGQGEEKLFF
TRBV19	TRBJ1-6	NA	NA	TGTGCCAGTAGTATATTTGGAGGTCGGCAGACCTATAATTCACCCCTCCACTTT	CASSIFGGRQTYNSPLHF
TRBV10-3	TRBJ1-2	NA	few	TGTGCCATCACTGGAGGCAGCAAGAGGGATGGCTACACCTTC	CAITGGSKRDGYTF
TRBV6-5	TRBJ2-7	TRBD1	medium-sized	TGTGCCAGCAGTTCGATGACAGGGAACGAGCAGTACTTC	CASSSMTGNEQYF
TRBV7-6	TRBJ1-6	NA	NA	TGTGCCAGCAGCCGAACGAGCTCCTATAATTCACCCCTCCACTTT	CASSRTSSYNSPLHF
TRBV4-1	TRBJ2-3	TRBD1	NA	TGCGCCAGCAGCCAAGAGCTAGGGACAGCTAGCACAGATACGCAGTATTTT	CASSQELGTASTDTQYF
TRBV4-1	TRBJ1-2	TRBD1	NA	TGCGCCAGCAGCGGACAGGGACATGGCTACACCTTC	CASSGQGHGYTF
TRBV7-9	TRBJ1-2	NA	NA	TGTTCCAGCAGCTTCCGGGGGAGCGGCTACACCTTC	CSSSFRGSGYTF
TRBV15	TRBJ2-7	NA	NA	TGTGCCACCAGCAGAGATTATGCGGGAGAGCAGTACTTC	CATSRDYAGEQYF
TRBV15	TRBJ2-1	NA	once	TGTGCCACCAGCAGAGACGGGCACAGGGCCCATCTGAGCTCCTACAATGAGCAGTTCTTC	CATSRDGHRAHLSSYNEQFF
TRBV2	TRBJ1-5	TRBD1	NA	TGTGCCAGCAGTCCTCAACCCCCGGGACAGTCAAATCAGCCCCAGCATTTT	CASSPQPPGQSNQPQHF
TRBV19	TRBJ1-5	TRBD1	once	TGTGCCAGTGAGTCTCAGACAGGGTTGGGTCAGCCCCAGCATTTT	CASESQTGLGQPQHF
TRBV19	TRBJ2-7	NA	NA	TGTGCCAGTAGTGGGGGAGGCTACGAGCAGTACTTC	CASSGGGYEQYF
TRBV11-2	TRBJ1-5	NA	NA	TGTGCCAGCAGCCAGGAGGGAGGTAGCAATCAGCCCCAGCATTTT	CASSQEGGSNQPQHF
TRBV7-3	TRBJ2-1	NA	NA	TGTGCCAGCAGCTTAAATCCGGTAAGGGCGGGAGAGCAGTTCTTC	CASSLNPVRAGEQFF
TRBV2	TRBJ2-7	NA	NA	TGTGCCAGCAGTGCGGGACTCCGGACTGCACGTTACGAGCAGTACTTC	CASSAGLRTARYEQYF
TRBV7-8	TRBJ1-5	TRBD1	few	TGTGCCAGCAGCTTACGAGACAGGGGGCGATACAATCAGCCCCAGCATTTT	CASSLRDRGRYNQPQHF
TRBV6-5	TRBJ1-2	NA	NA	TGTGCCAGCAGTCAGGGTAACTATGGCTACACCTTC	CASSQGNYGYTF
TRBV15	TRBJ2-2	NA	once	TGTGCCACCTCATGGGGGGATGACACCGGGGAGCTGTTTTTT	CATSWGDDTGELFF
TRBV27	TRBJ2-6	NA	NA	TGTGCCAGCAGCCGGAGGGTTGTCGGCTCTGGGGCCAACGTCCTGACTTTC	CASSRRVVGSGANVLTF
TRBV18	TRBJ1-5	TRBD1	NA	TGTGCCAGCTCACAGGGACAGGCGAGCAATCAGCCCCAGCATTTT	CASSQGQASNQPQHF
TRBV7-9	TRBJ2-5	TRBD2	NA	TGTGCCAGCAGCGCGAGATTATCAGGGACTAGCGGACAGGAGACCCAGTACTTC	CASSARLSGTSGQETQYF
TRBV5-1	TRBJ2-2	NA	NA	TGCGCCAGCACCCAGGGGGGAATCACCGGGGAGCTGTTTTTT	CASTQGGITGELFF
TRBV11-3	TRBJ2-7	NA	NA	TGTGCCAGCAGCTTAGAGGGCAGAGACTACGAGCAGTACTTC	CASSLEGRDYEQYF
TRBV5-1	TRBJ2-3	TRBD1	NA	TGCGCCAGCAGCTTGGAATTGGGACAGGGGACAGATACGCAGTATTTT	CASSLELGQGTDTQYF
TRBV7-2	TRBJ2-7	NA	NA	TGTGCCAGCAGCTTAGTTTCGGGGGACCCGACCGCCTCCTACGAGCAGTACTTC	CASSLVSGDPTASYEQYF
TRBV10-3	TRBJ2-3	NA	NA	TGTGCCATCAGCCCGACAGGTAGCACAGATACGCAGTATTTT	CAISPTGSTDTQYF
TRBV19	TRBJ2-6	TRBD1	once	TGTGCCAGTAGTACTTTCCGGGACAGGGGAGCCAACGTCCTGACTTTC	CASSTFRDRGANVLTF
TRBV7-9	TRBJ1-5	TRBD1	NA	TGTGCCAGCACTACGACAGGGCTAAATCAGCCCCAGCATTTT	CASTTTGLNQPQHF
TRBV10-3	TRBJ1-4	TRBD1	NA	TGTGCCATCAATGGTGGGACAGATGAAAAACTGTTTTTT	CAINGGTDEKLFF
TRBV10-3	TRBJ2-7	TRBD1	once	TGTGCCACCGGGACAGGGGGCGCTCCCTACGAGCAGTACTTC	CATGTGGAPYEQYF
TRBV2	TRBJ2-1	TRBD2	NA	TGTGCCAGCAGTTTCGCGGGGGGGCAAAGTGAGCAGTTCTTC	CASSFAGGQSEQFF
TRBV7-3	TRBJ2-3	TRBD2	NA	TGTGCCAGCAGCTTCGGGGGGGGCACAGATACGCAGTATTTT	CASSFGGGTDTQYF
TRBV4-2	TRBJ2-5	TRBD2	NA	TGTGCCAGCAGCCAAGGAACTAGCGGGGCGTTGGAGACCCAGTACTTC	CASSQGTSGALETQYF
TRBV2	TRBJ1-2	TRBD1	once	TGTGCCAGCAGGCGACAGGGGGTCTATGGCTACACCTTC	CASRRQGVYGYTF
TRBV29-1	TRBJ2-3	TRBD2	NA	TGCAGCTTTTCTAGGGGCGGGGGACCCTTTGGTACGCAGTATTTT	CSFSRGGGPFGTQYF
TRBV30	TRBJ2-1	TRBD2	few	TGTGCCTGGAGTGTACGGGGTAGCGGGGTGGGAAATGAGCAGTTCTTC	CAWSVRGSGVGNEQFF
TRBV19	TRBJ2-7	NA	NA	TGTGCCAGTAGTATAGCTCGGGGGTACGAGCAGTACTTC	CASSIARGYEQYF
TRBV29-1	TRBJ2-1	TRBD1	NA	TGCAGCGTTGAACGACAGGGTAGTGAGCAGTTCTTC	CSVERQGSEQFF
TRBV6-6	TRBJ1-2	NA	NA	TGTGCCAGCTCCGTGGGGCCGCTTAGGACTAACTATGGCTACACCTTC	CASSVGPLRTNYGYTF
TRBV4-2	TRBJ1-6	TRBD1	NA	TGTGCCAGCAGTCAAGGACAGGGGAGTGATTCACCCCTCCACTTT	CASSQGQGSDSPLHF
TRBV5-8	TRBJ2-3	TRBD2	NA	TGTGCCAGCAGCGCAGGACGACTAGCTGCAGATACGCAGTATTTT	CASSAGRLAADTQYF
TRBV7-8	TRBJ2-3	NA	NA	TGTGCCAGCAGCACAAGCGTAACAGGAGATACGCAGTATTTT	CASSTSVTGDTQYF
TRBV9	TRBJ1-3	NA	NA	TGTGCCAGCAGCGGAGACAGGAGTTTGAACACCATATATTTT	CASSGDRSLNTIYF